This TCR beta chain was sequenced in a study of CD8+ T cells in alopecia areata. The CDR3 has 17 amino acids. Looked up from germline, CDR1 is SGDLS and CDR2 is YYNGEE. V dropped 4 bases and J dropped 0; count of bases not matched to a gene: 11. TCR sequencing used cDNA made by reverse transcription of extracted RNA. Clones were read by immunoSEQ multiplex PCR, and TCRdb kept only the in-frame ones, dropping some. Seen here are roughly 140,000 clones, around two thirds observed once, and the top ten hold around 34%. This clone was counted a few times. What it recognizes is unknown. Study results and caveats: Sequences from scalp samples also cover resident alphabeta T cells of normal skin.

The chain is built from TRBV9 and TRBJ2-7, with 9 bases that match TRBD2. The specimen was CD8+ T cells sorted from blood. The receptor was isolated from a human donor in good health. The CDR3 DNA reads TGTGCCAGCAGCCCCCATTGGGCTAGCGGGACCTCCTACGAGCAGTACTTC. Translated, it gives CASSPHWASGTSYEQYF.